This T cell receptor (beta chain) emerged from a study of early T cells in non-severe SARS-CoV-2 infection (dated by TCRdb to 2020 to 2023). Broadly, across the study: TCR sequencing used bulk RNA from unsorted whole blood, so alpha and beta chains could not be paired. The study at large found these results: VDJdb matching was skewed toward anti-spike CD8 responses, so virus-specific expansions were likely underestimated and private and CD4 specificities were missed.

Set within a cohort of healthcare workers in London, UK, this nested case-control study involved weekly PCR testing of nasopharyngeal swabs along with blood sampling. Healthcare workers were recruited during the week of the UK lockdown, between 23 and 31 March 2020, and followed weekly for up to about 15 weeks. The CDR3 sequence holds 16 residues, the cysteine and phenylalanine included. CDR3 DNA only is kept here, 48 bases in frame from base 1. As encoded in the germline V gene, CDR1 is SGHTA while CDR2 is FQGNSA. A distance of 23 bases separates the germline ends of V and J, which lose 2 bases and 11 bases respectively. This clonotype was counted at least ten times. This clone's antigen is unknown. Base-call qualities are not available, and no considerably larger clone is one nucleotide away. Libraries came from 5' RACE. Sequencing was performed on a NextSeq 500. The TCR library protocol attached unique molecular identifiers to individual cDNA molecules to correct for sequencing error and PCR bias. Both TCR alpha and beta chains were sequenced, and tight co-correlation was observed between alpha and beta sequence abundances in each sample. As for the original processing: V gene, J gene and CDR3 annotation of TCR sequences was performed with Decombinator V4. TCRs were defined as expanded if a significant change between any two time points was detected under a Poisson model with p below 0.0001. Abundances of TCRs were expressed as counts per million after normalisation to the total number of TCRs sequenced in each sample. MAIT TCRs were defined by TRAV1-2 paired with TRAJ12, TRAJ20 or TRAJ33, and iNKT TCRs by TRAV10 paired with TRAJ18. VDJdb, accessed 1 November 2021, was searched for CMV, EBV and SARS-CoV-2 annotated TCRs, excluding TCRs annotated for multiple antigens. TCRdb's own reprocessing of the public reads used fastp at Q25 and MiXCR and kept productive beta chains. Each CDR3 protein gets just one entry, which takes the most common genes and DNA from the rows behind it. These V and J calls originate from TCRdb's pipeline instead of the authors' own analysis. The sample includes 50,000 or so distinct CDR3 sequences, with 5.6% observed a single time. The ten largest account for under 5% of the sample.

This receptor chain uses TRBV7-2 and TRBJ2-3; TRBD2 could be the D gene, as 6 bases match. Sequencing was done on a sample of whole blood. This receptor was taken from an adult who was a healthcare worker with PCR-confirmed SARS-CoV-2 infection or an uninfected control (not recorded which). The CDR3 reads CASSLRDPAGRAQQYF. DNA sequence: TGTGCCAGCAGCTTAAGGGATCCGGCGGGAAGGGCTCAGCAGTATTTT. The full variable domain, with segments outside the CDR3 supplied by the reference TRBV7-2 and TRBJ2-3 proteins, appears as GAGVSQSPSNKVTEKGKDVELRCDPISGHTALYWYRQSLGQGLEFLIYFQGNSAPDKSGLPSDRFSAERTGGSVSTLTIQRTQQEDSAVYLCASSLRDPAGRAQQYFGPGTRLTVL.